This T cell receptor (beta chain) is drawn from a study of blood T cells in healthy people across ages. General observations from the study: Older age went with lower TCR beta diversity per million T cells, in a roughly linear way.

The CDR3 sequence is 12 residues long. Per germline, CDR1 MNHNS and CDR2 SASEGT. Trimming took 8 bases from V and 7 from J, leaving 14 bases between them. The donors, healthy Caucasians from Russia, were aged 6 to 90. A second 7 to 11 cycle PCR used barcoded and J-beta primers. Carrying 12 random nucleotides, a template-switch adaptor labeled each individual cDNA molecule. Per sample, CDR3-containing paired-end reads numbered at least 2.5 million. TCRdb re-analysed the 5' RACE reads in MiXCR, keeping a single row per CDR3 protein. The data show hundreds of thousands of distinct CDR3 sequences, with about 53% seen just once and around 41% held by the top ten. This clonotype was seen a few times. Its specificity is not known.

Sequencing was done on a sample of blood. This chain uses TRBV6-1 with TRBJ1-2; D is perhaps TRBD1 (6 bases). This TCR came from an elderly man in good health. CDR3 sequence (DNA): TGTGCCAGCTGGGAACAGGGAGCTGGCTACACCTTC. Translation: CASWEQGAGYTF.